These 26 T cell receptor beta chains were all obtained from the same sample, sequenced in a study of T cells in Graves' hyperthyroidism and ophthalmopathy. TCR beta CDR3 regions were amplified from RNA transcripts. A first-round RT-PCR of the TCR CDR3 used the HTBI primer set. TCRdb recomputed calls from the multiplex PCR reads with MiXCR, one row per CDR3 protein. Of about 600,000 distinct CDR3 sequences listed, around 16% are singletons. The sequencing input was blood. These receptors came from a woman aged 40 to 50 with Graves' ophthalmopathy.

The chain joins TRBV2 to TRBJ2-1; 7 bases are shared with TRBD2. Germline-derived CDR1 and CDR2 are SNHLY and FYNNEI. Germline trimming cut 6 bases from V and 5 bases from J; bases unmatched to any gene: 10. This CDR3 spans 15 amino acids. The CDR3 bases are TGTGCCAGCAGCAAGCGGCTAGCGGAGAACAATGAGCAGTTCTTC. This encodes CASSKRLAENNEQFF. The variable domain in full, with the rest retrieved from reference TRBV2 and TRBJ2-1, is EPEVTQTPSHQVTQMGQEVILRCVPISNHLYFYWYRQILGQKVEFLVSFYNNEISEKSEIFDDQFSVERPDGSNFTLKIRSTKLEDSAMYFCASSKRLAENNEQFFGPGTRLTVL.

This clonotype was seen more than once but under ten times. A much more abundant neighbour one base away suggests this may be a read error. This rearrangement joins TRBV12-3 or TRBV12-4 to TRBJ2-6; TRBD1 agrees at 10 bases. V trimming: 5 bases; J trimming: 3 bases; junction bases outside the gene matches: 7. The CDR3 totals 17 residues. CDR3 in DNA: TGTGCCAGCAGTCCCGGACAGGGGGGTTATGGGGCCAACGTCCTGACTTTC. Its translation: CASSPGQGGYGANVLTF.

The gene calls are TRBV4-1 and TRBJ2-2; unclear D gene. The CDR3 contains 14 residues. The germline V and J ends were trimmed by 10 bases and 0 bases, with 12 bases remaining between them. Looked up from germline, CDR1 is MGHRA and CDR2 is YSYEKL. CDR3 protein: CATRPEANTGELFF. CDR3 DNA: TGCGCCACCCGTCCAGAAGCGAACACCGGGGAGCTGTTTTTT.

This clonotype showed up just a few times. V is TRBV7-3 and J is TRBJ2-5; D remains ambiguous. Germline V gene lookup returns CDR1 SGHTA and CDR2 FQGTGA. V was pared by 4 bases and J by 5 bases, with 11 bases between. The length of the CDR3 is 13 residues. CDR3 in amino acids: CASSSTVGETQYF. The CDR3 coding sequence is TGTGCCAGCAGCTCAACAGTAGGCGAGACCCAGTACTTC.

Many counts were recorded for this clonotype. The rearrangement links TRBV2 to TRBJ2-2; D is uncertain. V was trimmed by 2 bases and J by 2 bases, leaving 9 bases between them. Looked up from germline, CDR1 is SNHLY and CDR2 is FYNNEI. CDR3 length: 15 residues. CDR3 sequence reads: CASSELGPNTGELFF. The CDR3, as DNA: TGTGCCAGCAGTGAATTAGGTCCCAACACCGGGGAGCTGTTTTTT.

Only a few counts were recorded for this clonotype. CDR3 sequence reads: CASSQEVGLAGAPGADTQYF. The CDR3 coding sequence is TGTGCCAGCAGCCAAGAGGTTGGGCTAGCGGGGGCCCCGGGCGCAGATACGCAGTATTTT. The rearrangement joins TRBV3-1 to TRBJ2-3, with TRBD2 matching 10 bases. Germline V gives CDR1 LGHDT, CDR2 YNNKEL (reference sequence). The ends lost 0 bases at V and 4 bases at J; junction bases unmatched: 16. The CDR3 consists of 20 residues.

As for this clonotype: A much larger clone sits a single nucleotide away, making a read error possible. V usage is TRBV5-1 and J usage is TRBJ1-6; the match to TRBD1 covers 7 bases. Germline lookup yields CDR1 SGHRS and CDR2 YFSETQ. The CDR3 length is 14 residues. The CDR3 reads CSSSSDREFAPLHF. CDR3 coding DNA: TGCTCCAGCAGCTCCGACAGGGAATTTGCACCCCTCCACTTT. The variable domain in full, with the rest retrieved from reference TRBV5-1 and TRBJ1-6, is KAGVTQTPRYLIKTRGQQVTLSCSPISGHRSVSWYQQTPGQGLQFLFEYFSETQRNKGNFPGRFSGRQFSNSRSEMNVSTLELGDSALYLCSSSSDREFAPLHFGNGTRLTVT.

In this sample, this clonotype turned up many times. The chain joins TRBV28 to TRBJ1-3; D perhaps matches TRBD1 (5 bases). The CDR3 covers 15 residues. Looked up from germline, CDR1 is MDHEN and CDR2 is SYDVKM. V lost 6 bases and J lost 2, with 14 bases in between. CDR3 nucleotides: TGTGCCAGCAGACCTACCCGGGGGACTGGAAACACCATATATTTT. Protein sequence: CASRPTRGTGNTIYF.

V and J are TRBV6-4 and TRBJ2-3; TRBD1 or TRBD2 may be the D gene (5 bases each). Germline V gene sequence: CDR1 MRHNA, CDR2 SNTAGT. This CDR3 has 16 amino acids. V was trimmed by 3 bases and J by 2 bases, leaving 15 bases between them. CDR3 amino acids: CASSESGTRATDTQYF. The CDR3 region has the DNA TGTGCCAGCAGTGAATCCGGGACCCGAGCCACAGATACGCAGTATTTT.

There are many counts of this clonotype. V and J are TRBV6-1 and TRBJ2-1; 15 bases are shared with TRBD2. This CDR3 is built from 17 residues. From germline, CDR1 is MNHNS and CDR2 SASEGT. V lost 6 bases, J lost 3 bases, and 6 bases stayed unmatched. The CDR3 DNA reads TGTGCCAGCAGAAAGGGACTAGCGGGAGGATTCTACAATGAGCAGTTCTTC. Encoded protein: CASRKGLAGGFYNEQFF.

This clonotype has only one observation. This may be a read error, as it is one base from a much larger clone. The chain joins TRBV28 to TRBJ1-5; 8 bases map to TRBD1. Germline V CDR1 and CDR2: MDHEN, SYDVKM. Unmatched junction bases numbered 10, after V lost 6 bases and J lost 6 bases. This CDR3 comprises 15 residues. The CDR3 DNA follows: TGTGCCAGCAGATCGGGACAGGTCCTCACTCAGCCCCAGCATTTT. Amino acid sequence: CASRSGQVLTQPQHF. Drawing the rest from reference TRBV28 and TRBJ1-5, the complete variable domain is DVKVTQSSRYLVKRTGEKVFLECVQDMDHENMFWYRQDPGLGLRLIYFSYDVKMKEKGDIPEGYSVSREKKERFSLILESASTNQTSMYLCASRSGQVLTQPQHFGDGTRLSIL.

This clonotype was seen at least ten times. CDR3 nucleotide sequence: TGTGCCAGCAGTCAACAAGCAGGCCTCTACGAGCAGTACTTC. Encoded protein: CASSQQAGLYEQYF. V is TRBV28 and J is TRBJ2-7, with unresolved D. The CDR3 loop spans 14 amino acids. V was clipped by 5 bases and J by 3 bases, with 14 bases between them. Germline V gene data show CDR1 as MDHEN and CDR2 as SYDVKM.

The chain is built from TRBV7-9 and TRBJ1-1; D might be TRBD1 (5 bases). In germline, CDR1 is SEHNR, CDR2 FQNEAQ (reference sequence). Trimming took 5 bases from V and 0 from J, leaving 10 bases between them. The CDR3 spans 14 residues. CDR3 sequence: CASSPTVMNTEAFF. Written as DNA, the CDR3 is TGTGCCAGCAGCCCGACAGTCATGAACACTGAAGCTTTCTTT.

This clonotype was found many times. The chain has TRBV7-9 and TRBJ2-3, with 10 bases lining up with TRBD2. Trimming took 8 bases from V and 0 from J; bases not matched to a gene: 2. Germline V gives CDR1 SEHNR, CDR2 FQNEAQ (reference sequence). The CDR3 spans 14 residues. CDR3 region: CASLAGGSTDTQYF. The CDR3 bases are TGTGCCAGCTTAGCGGGGGGTAGCACAGATACGCAGTATTTT. Together with reference TRBV7-9 and TRBJ2-3, the CDR3 gives the full variable domain: DTGVSQNPRHKITKRGQNVTFRCDPISEHNRLYWYRQTLGQGPEFLTYFQNEAQLEKSRLLSDRFSAERPKGSFSTLEIQRTEQGDSAMYLCASLAGGSTDTQYFGPGTRLTVL.

This clonotype was detected ten times or more. J is TRBJ2-2 and V is TRBV18; D gene ambiguous. Germline CDR1 reads KGHSH; CDR2 reads LQKENI. The CDR3 contains 14 residues. Deletions cut 3 bases from V and 2 bases from J, with 7 bases between. In DNA form, the CDR3 reads TGTGCCAGCTCACCGGCAGAAAACACCGGGGAGCTGTTTTTT. This encodes CASSPAENTGELFF.

This clonotype was observed many times. The rearrangement links TRBV27 to TRBJ1-2, with D possibly being TRBD1 (5 bases). With 7 bases removed from V and 0 bases from J, the gap between germline ends came to 18 bases. This CDR3 comprises 16 residues. CDR1 MNHEY and CDR2 SMNVEV come from the germline V gene (reference sequence). Written as DNA, the CDR3 is TGTGCCAGCATGCGTTTATATGGGGGGGCTAACTATGGCTACACCTTC. Translated, it gives CASMRLYGGANYGYTF.

This clonotype has at least ten counts. This chain joins TRBV18 and TRBJ2-1; D possibly corresponds to TRBD1 (6 bases). The V end lost 4 bases, the J end lost 6 bases, and 10 bases lay between the germline ends. Per the germline V gene, CDR1 is KGHSH and CDR2 is LQKENI. The CDR3 has 13 residues. The CDR3 nucleotides read TGTGCCAGCTCACGAGAACAGGGCAATGAGCAGTTCTTC. It yields the protein CASSREQGNEQFF.

About this clonotype: Compared with germline, one end of the junction differs, possibly owing to a read error. The rearrangement uses TRBV4-1 and TRBJ1-2; weak D call: TRBD1 (5 bases). Germline CDR1 and CDR2: MGHRA and YSYEKL. The CDR3 has 17 residues. CDR3 bases: TGCGCCAGAAGCCAAGATGTTAACAGGATAAACATTTATGGCTACACCTTC. Its protein product is CARSQDVNRINIYGYTF.

This clonotype was found many times. For the CDR3, the DNA is TGTGCCAGCAGCTTAGGTTTCGGAAACAATGAGCAGTTCTTC. Translation: CASSLGFGNNEQFF. The genes are TRBV11-2 and TRBJ2-1; unclear D gene. The CDR3 is made up of 14 amino acids. The V and J ends lost 1 base and 5 bases respectively, with 9 bases between them. CDR1 is SGHAT, CDR2 FQNNGV, per germline.

This clonotype showed up just a few times. The genes are TRBV25-1 and TRBJ2-7, with 8 bases aligning to TRBD1. Germline assignment: CDR1 MGHDK and CDR2 SYGVNS. V lost 6 bases and J lost 4; bases outside the gene matches: 11. The CDR3 consists of 15 residues. The CDR3 protein is CASRGQGSPLYEQYF. The DNA of the CDR3 is TGTGCCAGCAGAGGACAGGGCTCACCCCTGTACGAGCAGTACTTC.

This clonotype was picked up a small number of times. The chain is built from TRBV28 and TRBJ1-2; D is unclear. Germline CDR1 reads MDHEN; CDR2 reads SYDVKM. Trimming stripped 3 bases from V and 6 bases from J, with 8 bases between. This CDR3 contains 12 residues. CDR3 in amino acids: CASSFADDGYTF. The CDR3 DNA follows: TGTGCCAGCAGTTTCGCAGATGATGGCTACACCTTC.

In this sample, this clonotype turned up a few times. This chain joins TRBV11-2 and TRBJ1-4; TRBD1 agrees at 8 bases. The V gene end was trimmed by 1 base and the J gene end by 8 bases; junction bases not matched to a gene: 9. Germline lookup yields CDR1 SGHAT and CDR2 FQNNGV. This CDR3 is 16 amino acids long. The CDR3 DNA sequence: TGTGCCAGCAGCTTAGGCCAACAACAGGGGGACGAAAAACTGTTTTTT. Translated, it gives CASSLGQQQGDEKLFF.

This chain connects TRBV6-5 to TRBJ1-1; unclear D gene. V lost 3 bases, J lost 0 bases, and 14 bases lay in between. The CDR3 sequence is 16 residues long. The germline V gene has CDR1 MNHEY and CDR2 SVGAGI. This chain's CDR3 is CASSYGLDRVNTEAFF. As DNA, the CDR3 is TGTGCCAGCAGTTATGGACTCGACCGGGTGAACACTGAAGCTTTCTTT.

This clonotype occurred a few times. The J gene is TRBJ1-6, the V gene TRBV11-1, with D perhaps matching TRBD1 (5 bases). The CDR3 totals 13 residues. Trimming removed 1 base at V and 14 bases at J, with 12 bases between. Germline V gene data show CDR1 as SGHAT and CDR2 as FQDESV (reference sequence). The CDR3 region has the DNA TGTGCCAGCAGCTTAGTTGGGGACCTCGCCCTCCACTTT. Its protein product is CASSLVGDLALHF.

Ten or more counts support this clonotype. This rearrangement joins TRBV27 to TRBJ1-1; the D gene is possibly TRBD1 (6 bases). The V end was cut by 4 bases, the J end by 5 bases, with 17 bases between. Germline CDR1 is MNHEY and CDR2 is SMNVEV (reference sequence). This CDR3 is built from 15 residues. This CDR3 reads CASSSHQTGLTEAFF. CDR3 DNA sequence: TGTGCCAGCAGTTCCCATCAAACAGGGCTGACTGAAGCTTTCTTT.

The V and J genes are TRBV3-1 and TRBJ1-2, with D perhaps matching TRBD1 (5 bases). Germline V lookup: CDR1 LGHDT, CDR2 YNNKEL (reference sequence). This CDR3 is 14 amino acids long. V was shortened by 0 bases and J by 7 bases, with 12 bases between the two germline ends. The CDR3 DNA reads TGTGCCAGCAGCCAAGATGCAGGTGGGGGTGGCTACACCTTC. Translated, it gives CASSQDAGGGGYTF.